This T cell receptor beta chain stems from a study of cytomegalovirus exposure and HLA in healthy donors. Study results and caveats: V segments that were indistinguishable, TRBV6-2 and TRBV6-3 among them, were omitted from analysis. Among donors in an Asian-associated ancestry cluster, a later analysis reportedly found fewer N-insertions than the roughly 730-donor mean. Earlier results showed most TCR beta V segments being productive about 90% or about 30% of the time.

The study ran its PCR with 60 Vbeta and 13 Jbeta primers. The data were produced by immunoSEQ multiplex PCR, yet TCRdb's version contains in-frame clones alone and is incomplete. The top ten hold roughly 5% of the sample, which has 50,000 to 80,000 clones, under 80% seen once. The ends lost 6 bases at V and 9 bases at J; junction bases unmatched: 10. CDR1 SGHNT and CDR2 YENEEA come from the germline V gene. There are 13 residues in the CDR3. In regard to this clone: Antigen unknown.

V and J are TRBV11-3 and TRBJ2-5, with TRBD2 matching over 7 bases. The receptor comes from a male donor in good health and CMV-seropositive. The specimen was PBMCs. This CDR3 reads CASRHQVAGAQYF. The DNA for the CDR3 is TGTGCCAGCAGGCACCAGGTCGCGGGGGCCCAGTACTTC.